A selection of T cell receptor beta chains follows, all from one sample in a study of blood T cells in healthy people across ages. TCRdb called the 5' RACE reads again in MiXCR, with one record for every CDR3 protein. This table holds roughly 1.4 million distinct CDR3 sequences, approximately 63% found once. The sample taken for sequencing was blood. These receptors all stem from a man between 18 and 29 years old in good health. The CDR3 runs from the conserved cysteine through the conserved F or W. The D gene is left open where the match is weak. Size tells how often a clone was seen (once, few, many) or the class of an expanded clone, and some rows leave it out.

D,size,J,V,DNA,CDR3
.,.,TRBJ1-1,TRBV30,TGTGCCTGGACTACCCCTATGAACACTGAAGCTTTCTTT,CAWTTPMNTEAFF
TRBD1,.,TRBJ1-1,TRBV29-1,TGCAGCGTTGAAGGACAGGGGATAACTGGAGCTTTCTTT,CSVEGQGITGAFF
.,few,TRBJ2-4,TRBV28,TGTGCCAGCAGTTGGAACAACCTAGCCAAAAACATTCAGTACTTC,CASSWNNLAKNIQYF
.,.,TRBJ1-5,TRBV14,TGTGCCAGCAGCCAGTCTGGGATCAATCAGCCCCAGCATTTT,CASSQSGINQPQHF
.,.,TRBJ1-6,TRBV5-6,TGTGCCAGCAGCTTGAGTCCGTCTCGCGGAGCCCTTCTTAATTCACCCCTCCACTTT,CASSLSPSRGALLNSPLHF
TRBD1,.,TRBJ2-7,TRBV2,TGTGCCACCTCAGGGGGGGGGACAGGGCATCCCAACGAGCAGTACTTC,CATSGGGTGHPNEQYF
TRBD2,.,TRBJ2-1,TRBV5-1,TGCGCCAGCGCAGTAGAGGGACTAATCAGCTCCTACAATGAGCAGTTCTTC,CASAVEGLISSYNEQFF
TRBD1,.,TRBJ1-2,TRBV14,TGTGCCAGCAGCCAAGATTCGCGACAGGGGGGTGGCTACACCTTC,CASSQDSRQGGGYTF
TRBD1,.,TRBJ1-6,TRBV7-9,TGTGCCAGCAGCCGTCGGACAGGACAAAATTCACCCCTCCACTTT,CASSRRTGQNSPLHF
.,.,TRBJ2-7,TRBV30,TGTGCCGGGACAAGGGGTTCCTACGAGCAGTACTTC,CAGTRGSYEQYF
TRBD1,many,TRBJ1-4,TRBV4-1,TGCGCCAGCAGCCAAGGGACAGGCAGAGTGGAAAAACTGTTTTTT,CASSQGTGRVEKLFF
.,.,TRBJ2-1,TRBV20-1,TGCAGTGCTAGAGCGACAGGTCGTGGTGGGTACAATGAGCAGTTCTTC,CSARATGRGGYNEQFF
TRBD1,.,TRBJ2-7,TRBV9,TGTGCCAGCAGCGTCGGGACAGCCGACGAGCAGTACTTC,CASSVGTADEQYF
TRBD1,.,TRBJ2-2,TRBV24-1,TGTGCCACCAGTGATTATGAAGACAGGGTCACCGGGGAGCTGTTTTTT,CATSDYEDRVTGELFF
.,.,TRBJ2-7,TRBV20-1,TGCAGTGCTAGCGCTACAGGGTTATACGAGCAGTACTTC,CSASATGLYEQYF
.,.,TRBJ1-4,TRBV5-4,TGTGCCAGCAGCCCTGACGGGAGGGGTGAAAAACTGTTTTTT,CASSPDGRGEKLFF
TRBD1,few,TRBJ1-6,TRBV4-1,TGCGCCAGCAGCCAGAACAGGGGCTATAATTCACCCCTCCACTTT,CASSQNRGYNSPLHF
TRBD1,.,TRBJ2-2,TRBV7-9,TGTGCCAGCAGCTTACCCGGACAGGGGATAGGCGCCGGGGAGCTGTTTTTT,CASSLPGQGIGAGELFF
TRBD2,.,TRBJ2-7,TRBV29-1,TGCAGCGCCGACCCTAGCGGGATGGGATACGAGCAGTACTTC,CSADPSGMGYEQYF
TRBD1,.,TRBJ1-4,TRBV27,TGTGCCAGCAGCCACATTGGGACAGGGCAAGAAAAACTGTTTTTT,CASSHIGTGQEKLFF
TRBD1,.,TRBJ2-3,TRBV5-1,TGCGCCAGCAGGGGTGGGACAGGGACAGATACGCAGTATTTT,CASRGGTGTDTQYF
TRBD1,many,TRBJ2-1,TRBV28,TGTGCCAGCAGCAGGGACAGGAACAATGAGCAGTTCTTC,CASSRDRNNEQFF
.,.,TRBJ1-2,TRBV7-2,TGTGCCAGCAGCCCCGAGACAGGCACTAACTATGGCTACACCTTC,CASSPETGTNYGYTF
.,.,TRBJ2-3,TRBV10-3,TGTGCCATCAGTGAGGGGCAACGCACAGATACGCAGTATTTT,CAISEGQRTDTQYF
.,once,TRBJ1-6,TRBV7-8,TGTGCCAGCAGCTTAGTCCCGGGGAGGGGTTCACCCCTCCACTTT,CASSLVPGRGSPLHF
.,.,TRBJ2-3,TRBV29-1,TGCAGCCTTGTCATGGGAGCCACAGATACGCAGTATTTT,CSLVMGATDTQYF
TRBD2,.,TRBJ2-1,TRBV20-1,TGCAGTGCCCGGGCTATTTGGCGGGAGTCTCTCAATGAGCAGTTCTTC,CSARAIWRESLNEQFF
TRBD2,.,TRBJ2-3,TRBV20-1,TGCAGTGCCGGGGGAGGGCGGGGGAGCACAGATACGCAGTATTTT,CSAGGGRGSTDTQYF
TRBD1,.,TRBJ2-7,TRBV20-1,TGCAGTGCTCTACCTCCGGGACAGAAATACGAGCAGTACTTC,CSALPPGQKYEQYF
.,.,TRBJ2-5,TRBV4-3,TGCGCCAGCAGCCAAGGGGTTATCGAGACCCAGTACTTC,CASSQGVIETQYF
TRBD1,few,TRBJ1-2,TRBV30,TGTGCCTGGCCGGACAGGGGTCCGGACTATGGCTACACCTTC,CAWPDRGPDYGYTF
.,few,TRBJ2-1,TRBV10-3,TGTGCCATCAGTCGGGTAGCGGTCCGCTCCTACAATGAGCAGTTCTTC,CAISRVAVRSYNEQFF
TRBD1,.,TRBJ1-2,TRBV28,TGTGCCAGCATTACAGGGGTTAACTATGGCTACACCTTC,CASITGVNYGYTF
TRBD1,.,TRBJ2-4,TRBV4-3,TGCGCCAGCAGCCGAGATCCAGGGGGTGTAAACATTCAGTACTTC,CASSRDPGGVNIQYF
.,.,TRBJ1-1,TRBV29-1,TGCAGCGTTGAGCGGCAGGGGAACACTGAAGCTTTCTTT,CSVERQGNTEAFF
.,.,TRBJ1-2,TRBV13,TGTGCCAGCAGACCGCGCGTGGGCCCTTACTATGGCTACACCTTC,CASRPRVGPYYGYTF
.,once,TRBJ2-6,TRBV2,TGTGCCAGCGGCCCACTTGGGGCCAACGTCCTGACTTTC,CASGPLGANVLTF